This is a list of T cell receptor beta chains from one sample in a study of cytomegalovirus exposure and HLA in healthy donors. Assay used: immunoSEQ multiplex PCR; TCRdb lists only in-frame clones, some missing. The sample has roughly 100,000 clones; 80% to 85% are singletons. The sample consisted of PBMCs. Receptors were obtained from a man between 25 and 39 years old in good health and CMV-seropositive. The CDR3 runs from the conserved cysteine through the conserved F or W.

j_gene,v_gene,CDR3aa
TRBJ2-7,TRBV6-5,CASLGGGRYEQYF
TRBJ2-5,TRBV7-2,CASSYNPPRSGGATQYF
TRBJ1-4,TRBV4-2,CASSQVEIVHEKLFF
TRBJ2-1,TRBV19,CASSGGGAGEQFF
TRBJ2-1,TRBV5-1,CASSLMGGRYNEQFF
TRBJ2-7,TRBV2,CASRAQGLGEQYF
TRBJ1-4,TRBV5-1,CASSLYGSGVVQEKLFF
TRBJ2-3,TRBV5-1,CASSRDSSTDTQYF
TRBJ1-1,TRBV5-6,CASSLGAFSGGSAEAFF
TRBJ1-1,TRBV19,CASRHRGRRDTEAFF
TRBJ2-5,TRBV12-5,CASEGEGETQYF